Below, 18 T cell receptor beta chains from the same sample are listed, as sequenced in a study of cytomegalovirus exposure and HLA in healthy donors. PCR used 60 Vbeta primers and 13 Jbeta primers. Clones were sequenced by immunoSEQ multiplex PCR, and TCRdb holds only the in-frame ones, with some missing. The sample has around 100,000 clones, over 60% seen once; the top ten hold about 7.7%. Sequenced: PBMCs. These receptors were obtained from a man between 18 and 29 years old in good health and CMV-seropositive.

The chain links TRBV5-1 to TRBJ2-7; weak D call: TRBD1 (6 bases). The germline gives CDR1 SGHRS, CDR2 YFSETQ. This CDR3 region has 12 residues. The V end was cut by 8 bases, the J end by 2 bases, with 11 bases between. CDR3 residues: CARTTGTYEQYF. In nucleotides, the CDR3 is TGCGCCAGAACCACAGGGACCTACGAGCAGTACTTC.

The chain joins TRBV28 to TRBJ2-3, with 9 bases identical to TRBD1. Trimming removed 2 bases from V and 2 bases from J; junction bases left unmatched: 11. Germline V lookup: CDR1 MDHEN, CDR2 SYDVKM. CDR3 length: 18 amino acids. For the CDR3, the DNA is TGTGCCAGCAGTTTAAGAGGTGTGTGGACAGGGGTCACAGATACGCAGTATTTT. Its protein product is CASSLRGVWTGVTDTQYF.

The chain recombines TRBV11-3 with TRBJ2-1; TRBD2 agrees at 8 bases. The V segment lost 5 bases and the J segment 8 bases; nucleotides outside the gene matches: 8. CDR1 is SGHNT, CDR2 YENEEA, per germline. CDR3 length: 14 residues. The CDR3 sequence is CASSPGGRGDEQFF. The CDR3 DNA reads as TGTGCCAGCAGCCCGGGGGGGCGTGGGGATGAGCAGTTCTTC.

DNA of the CDR3: TGCAGCGTTGAGAGTCCCGGAGGGGAGACCCAGTACTTC. It codes for CSVESPGGETQYF. J is TRBJ2-5 and V is TRBV29-1; the D gene is possibly TRBD2 (6 bases). This CDR3 comprises 13 residues. Germline CDR1 reads SQVTM; CDR2 reads ANQGSEA. V was cut by 3 bases and J by 5 bases, with 13 bases left in between.

The chain is built from TRBV11-3 and TRBJ2-3; perhaps TRBD2 as D (7 bases). Deletions cut 3 bases from V and 6 bases from J, with 13 bases between. There are 14 residues in the CDR3. Per the germline V gene, CDR1 is SGHNT and CDR2 is YENEEA. The CDR3 DNA sequence: TGTGCCAGCAGCTTGCGGGGGCCCTGGGATACGCAGTATTTT. Translation: CASSLRGPWDTQYF.

The V and J genes are TRBV4-2 and TRBJ2-1, with TRBD2 matching 10 bases. V was pared by 0 bases and J by 6 bases, with 5 bases of the junction left unmatched. The length of the CDR3 is 16 residues. Germline V gene sequence: CDR1 LGHNA, CDR2 YNFKEQ. CDR3 sequence: CASSQEVVAGGNEQFF. The CDR3 DNA reads as TGTGCCAGCAGCCAAGAGGTGGTAGCGGGGGGCAATGAGCAGTTCTTC.

This clone has a handful of counts. The J gene is TRBJ2-1, the V gene TRBV6-1, with 11 bases that match TRBD1. This CDR3 region has 15 residues. Germline V CDR1 and CDR2: MNHNS, SASEGT. V shed 6 bases, J shed 3 bases, and the junction held 4 bases outside the gene matches. CDR3 in amino acids: CASSAGTGGYNEQFF. As DNA, the CDR3 is TGTGCCAGCAGCGCCGGGACAGGGGGCTACAATGAGCAGTTCTTC.

The rearrangement links TRBV7-3 to TRBJ2-3; 9 bases match TRBD2. Unmatched junction bases numbered 5, after V lost 2 bases and J lost 2 bases. This CDR3 region has 16 residues. From germline, CDR1 is SGHTA and CDR2 FQGTGA. The CDR3 region is CASSLVAGAYTDTQYF. In DNA form, the CDR3 reads TGTGCCAGCAGCTTAGTAGCGGGGGCATACACAGATACGCAGTATTTT.

The V call is TRBV5-1, the J call TRBJ1-1; D unresolved. V was clipped by 0 bases and J by 1 base, with 10 bases between them. The V gene's germline CDR1 is SGHRS and CDR2 YFSETQ. CDR3 length: 15 residues. DNA for the CDR3: TGCGCCAGCAGCTTGGAGGGAGATAGGAACACTGAAGCTTTCTTT. Protein sequence: CASSLEGDRNTEAFF.

The chain employs TRBV5-4 and TRBJ2-3; 8 bases are a match to TRBD1. V lost 1 base to trimming and J lost 4 bases; unmatched junction nucleotides: 2. Germline assignment: CDR1 SGHNT and CDR2 YYREEE (reference sequence). The CDR3 loop spans 14 amino acids. CDR3 in amino acids: CASSLSGGADTQYF. For the CDR3, the DNA is TGTGCCAGCAGCTTGTCAGGGGGCGCAGATACGCAGTATTTT. Drawing the rest from reference TRBV5-4 and TRBJ2-3, the complete variable domain is ETGVTQSPTHLIKTRGQQVTLRCSSQSGHNTVSWYQQALGQGPQFIFQYYREEENGRGNFPPRFSGLQFPNYSSELNVNALELDDSALYLCASSLSGGADTQYFGPGTRLTVL.

The chain links TRBV6-5 to TRBJ2-7; D possibly corresponds to TRBD1 (6 bases). Per the germline V gene, CDR1 is MNHEY and CDR2 is SVGAGI. The CDR3 is 12 amino acids. With 6 bases removed from V and 4 bases from J, the gap between germline ends came to 10 bases. The CDR3 loop reads CASSSQGYEQYF. The CDR3 DNA follows: TGTGCCAGCAGCTCCCAGGGGTACGAGCAGTACTTC.

This clone was seen only a few times. The CDR3 loop is CASSVGGIQETQYF. The CDR3, as DNA: TGTGCCAGCAGCGTCGGAGGTATCCAAGAGACCCAGTACTTC. The chain uses TRBV9 and TRBJ2-5; D may be TRBD2 (5 bases). Per germline, CDR1 SGDLS and CDR2 YYNGEE. The CDR3 is 14 residues long. V lost 2 bases to trimming and J lost 1 base, with 9 bases between them.

The V and J genes are TRBV6-5 and TRBJ2-7; D is possibly TRBD2 (7 bases). The CDR3 covers 14 residues. CDR1 and CDR2 from the germline V gene are MNHEY and SVGAGI. Trimming pared 10 bases from V and 1 base from J, leaving 17 bases between. In DNA, the CDR3 is TGTGCCACCTCCCGTAAGGGGGGGTCCTACGAGCAGTACTTC. This gives the protein CATSRKGGSYEQYF.

J is TRBJ1-4 and V is TRBV10-3; TRBD1 matches 9 bases. This CDR3 is built from 13 residues. V shed 8 bases and J 8 bases; nucleotides not matched to a gene: 6. Germline V lookup: CDR1 ENHRY, CDR2 SYGVKD. The CDR3 DNA reads as TGTGCCATCCGCGGGACAGGGTCCGAAAAACTGTTTTTT. This translates into CAIRGTGSEKLFF.

This rearrangement joins TRBV7-2 to TRBJ1-2; D is possibly TRBD1 (5 bases). CDR3 length equals 16 residues. CDR1 SGHTA and CDR2 FQGNSA come from the germline V gene. V lost 1 base, J lost 0 bases, and 12 bases lay in between. CDR3 nucleotide sequence: TGTGCCAGCAGCTTAGTTGGGGGACTAGCTAACTATGGCTACACCTTC. Translation: CASSLVGGLANYGYTF.

This chain uses TRBV13 with TRBJ1-6; 12 bases are a match to TRBD1. The germline CDR1 and CDR2 sequences are PRHDT and FYEKMQ (reference sequence). V lost 3 bases to trimming and J lost 0 bases; unmatched junction nucleotides: 9. CDR3 length: 20 residues. CDR3: CASSLAGQGALSSYNSPLHF. The DNA of the CDR3 is TGTGCCAGCAGCTTGGCGGGACAGGGGGCTCTTAGCTCCTATAATTCACCCCTCCACTTT.

V and J are TRBV7-9 and TRBJ2-3; no reliable D call. This CDR3 has 13 amino acids. The germline gives CDR1 SEHNR, CDR2 FQNEAQ (reference sequence). Trimming stripped 1 base from V and 6 bases from J, with 8 bases between. The CDR3 sequence: CASSLELYDTQYF. The CDR3 region has the DNA TGTGCCAGCAGCTTAGAATTATATGATACGCAGTATTTT.

By sample fraction, this clone is medium-sized. The chain carries TRBV6-1 and TRBJ1-5; no clear D. Trimming removed 8 bases at V and 5 bases at J, with 22 bases between. The CDR3 runs 16 residues. Germline V lookup: CDR1 MNHNS, CDR2 SASEGT. The CDR3 nucleotides read TGTGCCAGCCGTGGAGAAAACAGTTGGTCGGATCAGCCCCAGCATTTT. Its protein is CASRGENSWSDQPQHF.